The clone carrying this TCR beta chain was detected ten times or more. No antigen is known for it. This entry belongs to a study of CD8 T cells in ankylosing spondylitis. The authors made TCR beta libraries by quantitative 5'-RACE with molecular barcodes. TCRdb processed the 5' RACE reads anew with MiXCR; each CDR3 protein has one entry. The table records hundreds of thousands of distinct CDR3 sequences, roughly 8% of them present only once. CDR3 length equals 16 residues. Findings of the study overall: Disease-associated clonotypes exhibited CD8+ identity and were relatively infrequent in peripheral blood.

The clonotype comes from a female donor with ankylosing spondylitis or in good health (not recorded which). Sequenced: blood, either unsorted or a sorted T cell fraction (not recorded which). This rearrangement joins TRBV21-1 to TRBJ2-2; TRBD2, as called in the table, went unchecked against the DNA. TRBV21-1 is a known pseudogene. CDR3 nucleotides: TGTGCCAGGGAAGGCGGGACTCGATTAAACACCGGGGAGCTGTTTTTT. Encoded protein: CAREGGTRLNTGELFF.